The 18 T cell receptor beta chains reported below all come from one sample, sequenced in a study of identical twins. TCRdb processed the 5' RACE reads anew with MiXCR; each CDR3 protein has one entry. The table records roughly 690,000 distinct CDR3 sequences, 5.5% to 6.5% of them present only once. Source material: naive T cells sorted from blood. Every receptor here comes from a man between 18 and 35 years old in good health.

This clonotype appeared many times. The rearrangement joins TRBV7-2 to TRBJ2-5, with TRBD1 matching 7 bases. Germline V lookup: CDR1 SGHTA, CDR2 FQGNSA. V trimming: 4 bases; J trimming: 4 bases; junction bases outside the gene matches: 3. There are 13 residues in the CDR3. CDR3 nucleotide sequence: TGTGCCAGCAGCTGGGACAGCCCAGAGACCCAGTACTTC. It specifies CASSWDSPETQYF.

This clonotype came up a few times. The chain links TRBV5-1 to TRBJ1-1; D might be TRBD1 (5 bases). The CDR3 contains 15 residues. Per the germline V gene, CDR1 is SGHRS and CDR2 is YFSETQ. Trimming left V 0 bases short and J 5 bases short, with 14 bases between. The CDR3 is CASSLDRGRGTEAFF. The CDR3 DNA follows: TGCGCCAGCAGCTTGGATAGGGGACGGGGAACTGAAGCTTTCTTT.

This clonotype has ten or more counts. The gene calls are TRBV11-2 and TRBJ2-1; D possibly corresponds to TRBD1 (5 bases). Germline values: CDR1 SGHAT, CDR2 FQNNGV. CDR3 length equals 15 residues. V was trimmed by 1 base and J by 8 bases, leaving 15 bases between them. DNA of the CDR3: TGTGCCAGCAGCTTAGGGGGCAGGGTAGGGGATGAGCAGTTCTTC. Amino acids: CASSLGGRVGDEQFF.

This clonotype was observed at least ten times. The V and J genes are TRBV29-1 and TRBJ1-2; D unresolved. Looked up from germline, CDR1 is SQVTM and CDR2 is ANQGSEA. V lost 4 bases to trimming and J lost 0 bases, with 12 bases between them. This CDR3 region has 14 residues. For the CDR3, the DNA is TGCAGCGTTGGGGGATCTAGCCCTAACTATGGCTACACCTTC. This gives the protein CSVGGSSPNYGYTF.

This clonotype came up a few times. The gene calls are TRBV5-1 and TRBJ2-5; TRBD2 aligns across 13 bases. V was clipped by 1 base and J by 1 base; unmatched bases: 4. The V gene's germline CDR1 is SGHRS and CDR2 YFSETQ. The length of the CDR3 is 17 residues. CDR3 DNA sequence: TGCGCCAGCAGCTTGTGGGGACTAGCGGGGAGCCAAGAGACCCAGTACTTC. It yields the protein CASSLWGLAGSQETQYF.

This clonotype was seen a handful of times. V gene TRBV10-1 combines with J gene TRBJ2-5; D is possibly TRBD1 or TRBD2 (8 bases each). CDR3 length: 16 residues. Germline CDR1 is WNHNN and CDR2 is SYGVQD (reference sequence). Trimming took 0 bases from V and 7 from J, leaving 18 bases between them. The CDR3, as DNA: TGCGCCAGCAGTGAGTCCCGGGGGGGACAGGCCGGGACCCAGTACTTC. Translating it yields CASSESRGGQAGTQYF.

About this clonotype: One junction end disagrees with the germline gene, perhaps due to a read error. The rearrangement links TRBV5-1 to TRBJ2-7, with D perhaps matching TRBD1 (6 bases). Per germline, CDR1 SGHRS and CDR2 YFSETQ. The CDR3 contains 15 residues. The CDR3 bases are TGCGCTAGCAGCTTCGACAGGACACCCTCCTACGAGCAGTACTTC. Protein product: CASSFDRTPSYEQYF.

This clonotype was found many times. V is TRBV24-1 and J is TRBJ2-2; D remains ambiguous. The length of the CDR3 is 13 residues. Per the germline V gene, CDR1 is KGHDR and CDR2 is SFDVKD. V was trimmed by 5 bases and J by 7 bases, leaving 10 bases between them. This CDR3 reads CATSGLDDGELFF. CDR3 nucleotides: TGTGCCACCAGTGGCCTAGATGACGGGGAGCTGTTTTTT.

There are many counts of this clonotype. The gene calls are TRBV28 and TRBJ2-2; 10 nucleotides line up with TRBD1. With 11 bases clipped from V and 7 bases from J, the junction kept 4 bases outside the gene matches. Germline assignment: CDR1 MDHEN and CDR2 SYDVKM. The CDR3 loop spans 12 amino acids. As DNA, the CDR3 is TGTGCCGGACAGGGGGGGAGCGGGGAGCTGTTTTTT. Its translation: CAGQGGSGELFF.

The rearrangement links TRBV10-3 to TRBJ1-2; unclear D gene. V lost 0 bases and J 8 bases, leaving 7 bases between the germline ends. The CDR3 is 12 amino acids. CDR1 is ENHRY, CDR2 SYGVKD, per germline. The CDR3 DNA reads TGTGCCATCAGTGAGTCCGAACCGGGCTACACCTTC. Translation: CAISESEPGYTF.

The V and J genes are TRBV7-9 and TRBJ1-1; D remains unclear. V dropped 10 bases and J dropped 1 base, with 13 bases sitting between them. Germline-derived CDR1 and CDR2 are SEHNR and FQNEAQ (reference sequence). The CDR3 spans 13 residues. CDR3 nucleotide sequence: TGTGCCACTACGGAGGGCAGGAACACTGAAGCTTTCTTT. Its translation: CATTEGRNTEAFF.

The table lists this clonotype with many counts. The gene calls are TRBV5-1 and TRBJ1-2; D is perhaps TRBD1 (5 bases). The V gene's germline CDR1 is SGHRS and CDR2 YFSETQ. CDR3 length: 14 amino acids. Trimming removed 0 bases at V and 8 bases at J, with 14 bases between. Written as DNA, the CDR3 is TGCGCCAGCAGCTTGGGGGCAGGGCCTCGAGGCTACACCTTC. As protein: CASSLGAGPRGYTF. Supplemented by reference TRBV5-1 and TRBJ1-2, the full variable domain reads KAGVTQTPRYLIKTRGQQVTLSCSPISGHRSVSWYQQTPGQGLQFLFEYFSETQRNKGNFPGRFSGRQFSNSRSEMNVSTLELGDSALYLCASSLGAGPRGYTFGSGTRLTVV.

This clonotype was counted at least ten times. J is TRBJ1-5 and V is TRBV12-3 or TRBV12-4; D call uncertain. V was trimmed by 3 bases and J by 2 bases, leaving 8 bases between them. The CDR3 has 14 residues. The CDR3, as DNA: TGTGCCAGCAGTTTCAAAGGCGGCAATCAGCCCCAGCATTTT. This translates into CASSFKGGNQPQHF.

There are a few counts of this clonotype. Mismatch with germline at one junction end may stem from a read error. V usage is TRBV15 and J usage is TRBJ2-3; D possibly corresponds to TRBD2 (5 bases). This CDR3 has 18 amino acids. CDR1 is LNHNV and CDR2 is YYDKDF in the germline V gene (reference sequence). This chain's CDR3 is CATSRDILGRPSTETQYF. CDR3 bases: TGTGCCACCAGCAGAGATATACTAGGACGACCTAGCACAGAGACGCAGTATTTT.

Ten or more counts support this clonotype. The chain couples TRBV4-3 to TRBJ1-1, with D possibly TRBD1 on 6 matching bases. The CDR3 spans 15 residues. V was clipped by 2 bases and J by 4 bases, with 14 bases between them. Per the germline V gene, CDR1 is LGHNA and CDR2 is YSLEER. The CDR3 DNA sequence: TGCGCCAGCAGCCAATTCAGGGGAAGCGGCACTGAAGCTTTCTTT. Protein: CASSQFRGSGTEAFF.

This clonotype showed up many times. This chain links TRBV20-1 with TRBJ2-4, with TRBD2 identical over 8 bases. The CDR3 length is 16 residues. The germline gives CDR1 DFQATT, CDR2 SNEGSKA (reference sequence). The junction had 7 bases not matched to a gene; V was cut back by 2 bases and J by 1 base. The CDR3 DNA sequence: TGCAGTGCTAGAACCCTCCGGGGGGGGGCCAAAAACATTCAGTACTTC. Translated: CSARTLRGGAKNIQYF.

This clonotype was detected ten times or more. The rearrangement joins TRBV5-6 to TRBJ2-7; D is perhaps TRBD2 (6 bases). Germline loops: CDR1 SGHDT, CDR2 YYEEEE. V shed 2 bases and J shed 1 base, with 10 bases lying between them. The CDR3 contains 14 residues. The CDR3, as DNA: TGTGCCAGCAGCTTCGGGGGAAAGTCCTACGAGCAGTACTTC. The encoded protein is CASSFGGKSYEQYF. Filled out from reference TRBV5-6 and TRBJ2-7, the complete variable domain reads DAGVTQSPTHLIKTRGQQVTLRCSPKSGHDTVSWYQQALGQGPQFIFQYYEEEERQRGNFPDRFSGHQFPNYSSELNVNALLLGDSALYLCASSFGGKSYEQYFGPGTRLTVT.

The sample holds many counts of this clonotype. The V call is TRBV28, the J call TRBJ2-2; 9 positions match TRBD1. Germline CDR1 and CDR2: MDHEN and SYDVKM. The junction had 15 bases not matched to a gene; V was cut back by 3 bases and J by 4 bases. This CDR3 has 19 residues. As DNA, the CDR3 is TGTGCCAGCAGTTTCATTACATGGAGGGACAGGGTAGTCACCGGGGAGCTGTTTTTT. Amino acid sequence: CASSFITWRDRVVTGELFF.